This T cell receptor (beta chain) was captured by sequencing in a study of follicular helper T cells after annual influenza vaccination. Findings and limits, study-wide: Only roughly 10-23% of analyzed cells yielded productive TCRB sequences.

Time point noted: 2014-2015 season, 7 days after vaccination. Remarks on this clone: Its target is unknown.

Method: immunoSEQ multiplex PCR; TCRdb's copy keeps in-frame clones and lacks some. The data show nearly 15,000 clones, about 81% seen once. The CDR3 totals 17 residues. Germline V CDR1 and CDR2: MGHRA, YSYEKL. V was shortened by 3 bases and J by 6 bases, with 21 bases between the two germline ends. Sample: CXCR5+ CD38- circulating T follicular helper cells from blood, taken 7 days after influenza vaccination. Subset in this sample: circulating Tfh, non-naive CD4+CXCR5+PD-1+ (ICOS+CD38+ or ICOS-CD38-). The V gene is TRBV4-1, the J gene TRBJ2-1, with D perhaps TRBD1 (6 bases). The origin of this receptor is an adult who received the influenza vaccine. CDR3 in amino acids: CASSQAPGRGRPNEQFF. In nucleotides, the CDR3 is TGCGCCAGCAGCCAGGCCCCGGGCAGGGGCCGCCCCAATGAGCAGTTCTTC.